Below, 10 T cell receptor beta chains from the same sample are listed, as sequenced in a study of OX40 agonist ivuxolimab in advanced cancers. Measured with immunoSEQ multiplex PCR; TCRdb has only the in-frame clones, and not every one. Among under 90,000 clones listed, 90% to 95% were seen once. The source was CD4+ or CD8+ T cells sorted from blood, collected in a trial of the OX40 agonist ivuxolimab. The receptors here all came from an adult with an advanced solid tumor such as melanoma, head and neck, liver or kidney cancer.

V usage is TRBV18 and J usage is TRBJ2-7; unclear D gene. There are 12 residues in the CDR3. V was cut by 3 bases and J by 4 bases, with 7 bases left in between. CDR1 is KGHSH, CDR2 LQKENI, per germline. This CDR3 is CASSPDSYEQYF. In DNA form, the CDR3 reads TGTGCCAGCTCACCTGACTCATACGAGCAGTACTTC.

V is TRBV11-2 and J is TRBJ1-2; 8 bases line up with TRBD1. CDR1 is SGHAT, CDR2 FQNNGV, per germline. The CDR3 is made up of 16 amino acids. Losses at the gene ends were 0 bases for V and 4 bases for J; bases not matched to a gene: 7. CDR3 nucleotides: TGTGCCAGCAGCTTAGATCCACGGACAGGGATCTATGGCTACACCTTC. Encoded protein: CASSLDPRTGIYGYTF.

V and J are TRBV7-6 and TRBJ1-5, with a weak D call TRBD1 (6 bases). Germline V lookup: CDR1 SGHVS, CDR2 FNYEAQ. This CDR3 spans 15 amino acids. Trimming removed 5 bases from V and 0 bases from J, with 11 bases in between. In DNA form, the CDR3 reads TGTGCCAGCAGCGCGGACAGTTATAGCAATCAGCCCCAGCATTTT. Translating it yields CASSADSYSNQPQHF.

The genes are TRBV7-9 and TRBJ2-5, with D perhaps TRBD1 (6 bases). Trimming cost V 1 base and J 5 bases, with 23 bases left between them. The length of the CDR3 is 18 residues. Germline-derived CDR1 and CDR2 are SEHNR and FQNEAQ (reference sequence). The CDR3 DNA reads as TGTGCCAGCAGCTTAGTCCCCCTCGGCAGGGGACGGTGGGAGACCCAGTACTTC. Its translation is CASSLVPLGRGRWETQYF.

This chain joins TRBV5-1 and TRBJ2-7, with D unclear. Deletions cut 0 bases from V and 0 bases from J, with 7 bases between. The CDR3 extends over 14 amino acids. Germline assignment: CDR1 SGHRS and CDR2 YFSETQ. CDR3 coding DNA: TGCGCCAGCAGCTTGGGGCAGAACTCCTACGAGCAGTACTTC. Amino acids: CASSLGQNSYEQYF.

This clone was seen only once. The V and J genes are TRBV7-6 and TRBJ1-5; D possibly corresponds to TRBD1 (6 bases). The CDR3 spans 13 residues. Germline CDR1 SGHVS, CDR2 FNYEAQ. V was pared by 5 bases and J by 7 bases, with 12 bases between. As DNA, the CDR3 is TGTGCCAGCAGCCGCACACAGGGACAGCCCCAGCATTTT. Translated, it gives CASSRTQGQPQHF.

The chain carries TRBV19 and TRBJ1-5, with D maybe TRBD1 (5 bases). CDR3 length: 14 residues. With 6 bases removed from V and 5 bases from J, the gap between germline ends came to 14 bases. The germline CDR1 and CDR2 sequences are LNHDA and SQIVND (reference sequence). Written as DNA, the CDR3 is TGTGCCAGTAGCATTGGGGCGCTCGATCAGCCCCAGCATTTT. Amino acid sequence: CASSIGALDQPQHF.

This chain uses TRBV18 with TRBJ2-3; D remains ambiguous. Germline CDR1 KGHSH, CDR2 LQKENI. The CDR3 spans 15 residues. With 2 bases removed from V and 4 bases from J, the gap between germline ends came to 13 bases. The CDR3 bases are TGTGCCAGCTCACCAGCCGGGCGTCACGCAGATACGCAGTATTTT. Translation: CASSPAGRHADTQYF. Combining the CDR3 with reference TRBV18 and TRBJ2-3 gives the whole variable domain NAGVMQNPRHLVRRRGQEARLRCSPMKGHSHVYWYRQLPEEGLKFMVYLQKENIIDESGMPKERFSAEFPKEGPSILRIQQVVRGDSAAYFCASSPAGRHADTQYFGPGTRLTVL.

This chain links TRBV4-3 with TRBJ2-7; D may be TRBD1 (6 bases). Germline V lookup: CDR1 LGHNA, CDR2 YSLEER. This CDR3 has 17 residues. V was pared by 1 base and J by 3 bases, with 19 bases between. The chain's CDR3 is CASSQVGTTGKGYEQYF. The CDR3 bases are TGCGCCAGCAGCCAAGTGGGGACCACAGGGAAAGGCTACGAGCAGTACTTC.

V usage is TRBV28 and J usage is TRBJ2-1; D gene ambiguous. The V end was cut by 5 bases, the J end by 5 bases, with 13 bases between. From germline, CDR1 is MDHEN and CDR2 SYDVKM. CDR3 size: 14 residues. CDR3 nucleotide sequence: TGTGCCAGCAGTCCCCTAGGCCTCCACAATGAGCAGTTCTTC. This codes for CASSPLGLHNEQFF.